Sequencing of this T cell receptor beta chain was carried out in a study of T cell clones after liver transplantation. The overall study: Liver transplant recipients had immunosuppression withdrawal attempted within 2 years. Pre-transplant mixed lymphocyte reactions yielded third-party-reactive TCRbeta sequences as comparators for graft-donor-reactive sequences. Without induction therapy, subjects received standard immunosuppression until 12-24 months post-transplant. Tolerant meant at least one year fully off immunosuppression without liver enzymes above twice normal.

Generated by immunoSEQ multiplex PCR, the TCRdb table keeps only in-frame clones and is missing some. The sample records around 110,000 clones, approximately 90% being singletons. CDR1 and CDR2 from the germline V gene are MNHEY and SMNVEV (reference sequence). V dropped 5 bases and J dropped 2; count of bases not matched to a gene: 6. This CDR3 contains 15 residues. Sample: CD4+ T cells from blood, taken 12 months after liver transplant. This receptor was obtained from a human patient who received a liver transplant. The graft donor may be the source of some T cells. The chain recombines TRBV27 with TRBJ1-5, with 7 bases identical to TRBD1. Here the CDR3 reads CASSRDRLGNQPQHF. CDR3 DNA sequence: TGTGCCAGCAGTCGGGACAGATTGGGCAATCAGCCCCAGCATTTT.